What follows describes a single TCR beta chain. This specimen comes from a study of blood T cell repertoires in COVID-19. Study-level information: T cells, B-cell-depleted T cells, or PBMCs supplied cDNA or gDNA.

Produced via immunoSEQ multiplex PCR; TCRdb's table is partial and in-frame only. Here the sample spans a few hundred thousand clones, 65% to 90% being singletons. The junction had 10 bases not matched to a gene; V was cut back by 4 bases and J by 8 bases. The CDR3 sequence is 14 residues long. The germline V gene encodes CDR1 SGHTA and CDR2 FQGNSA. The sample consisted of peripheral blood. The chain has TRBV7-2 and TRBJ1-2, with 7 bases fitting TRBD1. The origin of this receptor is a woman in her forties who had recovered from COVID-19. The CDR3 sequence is CASSSRTGGRGYTF. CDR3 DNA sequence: TGTGCCAGCAGCTCGAGGACAGGAGGGCGAGGCTACACCTTC.